Below, one T cell receptor (beta chain) is given with its context. What it binds is unknown. A minimum of 6 micrograms of total RNA was extracted per sample. These data belong to a study of blood T cells in healthy people across ages. Broader study findings: Considered underestimates were the diversity estimates obtained from one million T cells. Naive and antigen-experienced cells could not be conclusively compared, given unsorted PBMCs. More naive CD4+ cells and higher diversity were found in long-lived than in aged donors.

Alongside a J-beta primer mix, a sample-barcoded 5' primer served in a second PCR lasting about 7 to 12 cycles. Each CDR3 protein is one row after TCRdb ran MiXCR on the 5' RACE reads. In the table there are about 1.6 million distinct CDR3 sequences, roughly 32% of which are singletons. Germline loops: CDR1 SGHTA, CDR2 FQGNSA. V was shortened by 5 bases and J by 1 base, with 20 bases between the two germline ends. The length of the CDR3 is 18 residues. Sequencing was performed on blood. This receptor was identified in a woman younger than 45 in good health. The chain carries TRBV7-2 and TRBJ2-2, with D perhaps matching TRBD2 (6 bases). The CDR3 DNA is TGTGCCAGCAGCCCTTATGGTGCGGCTAGCGTGAACACCGGGGAGCTGTTTTTT. Encoded protein: CASSPYGAASVNTGELFF.